The present T cell receptor beta chain was sequenced within a study of blood T cell repertoires in COVID-19. Looking at the study overall: From T cells, B-cell-depleted T cells, or PBMCs came the material, which was cDNA or gDNA.

The authors' processing: For nucleated cells, counts were estimated from reference gene primer amplification. Produced via immunoSEQ multiplex PCR; TCRdb's table is partial and in-frame only. V, J and clone size are taken as reported in that table, and D and trimming were inferred from the DNA itself. In the table there are 350,000 to 550,000 clones, 75% to 90% of which are singletons. Trimming took 4 bases from V and 6 from J; bases not matched to a gene: 13. The CDR3 sequence is 16 residues long. Germline values: CDR1 SEHNR, CDR2 FQNEAQ (reference sequence). The TCR comes from a woman in her 30s with acute or convalescent COVID-19. This chain uses TRBV7-9 with TRBJ2-7; 9 nucleotides line up with TRBD1. The sequencing sample was made of peripheral blood. In DNA form, the CDR3 reads TGTGCCAGCAGCTCTCTAACAGGGGGCGGGAATACCGAGCAGTACTTC. Translation gives CASSSLTGGGNTEQYF.